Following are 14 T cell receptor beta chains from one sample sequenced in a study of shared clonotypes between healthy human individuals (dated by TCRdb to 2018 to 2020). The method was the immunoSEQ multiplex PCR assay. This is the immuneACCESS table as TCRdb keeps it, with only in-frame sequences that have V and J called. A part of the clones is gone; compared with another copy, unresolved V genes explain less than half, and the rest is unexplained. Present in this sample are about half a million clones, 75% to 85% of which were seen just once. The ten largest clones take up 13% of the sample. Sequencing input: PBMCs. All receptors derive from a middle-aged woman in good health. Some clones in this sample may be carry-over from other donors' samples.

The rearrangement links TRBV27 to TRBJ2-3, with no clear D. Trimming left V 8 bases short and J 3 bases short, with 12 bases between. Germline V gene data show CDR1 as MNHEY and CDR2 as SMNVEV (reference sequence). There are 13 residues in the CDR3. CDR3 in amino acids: CASRELPTDTQYF. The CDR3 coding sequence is TGTGCCAGCCGAGAGCTACCGACAGATACGCAGTATTTT.

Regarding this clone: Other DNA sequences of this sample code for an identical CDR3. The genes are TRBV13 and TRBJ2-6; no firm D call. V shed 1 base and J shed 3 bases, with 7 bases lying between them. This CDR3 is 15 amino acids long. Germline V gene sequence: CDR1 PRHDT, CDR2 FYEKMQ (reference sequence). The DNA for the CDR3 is TGTGCCAGCAGCTTAGATGGGCTTGGGGCCAACGTCCTGACTTTC. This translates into CASSLDGLGANVLTF.

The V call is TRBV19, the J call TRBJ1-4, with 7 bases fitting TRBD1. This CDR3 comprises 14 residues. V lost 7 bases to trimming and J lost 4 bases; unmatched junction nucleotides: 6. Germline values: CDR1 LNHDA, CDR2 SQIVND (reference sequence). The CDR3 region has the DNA TGTGCCAGTAAACAGGACAGGAATAATGAAAAACTGTTTTTT. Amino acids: CASKQDRNNEKLFF.

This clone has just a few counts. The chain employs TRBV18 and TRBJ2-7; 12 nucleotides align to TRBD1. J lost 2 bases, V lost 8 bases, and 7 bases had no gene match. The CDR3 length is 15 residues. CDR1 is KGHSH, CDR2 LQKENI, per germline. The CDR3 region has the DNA TGTGCCAGCGCACTGGGACAGGGGGCCCCCTACGAGCAGTACTTC. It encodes CASALGQGAPYEQYF.

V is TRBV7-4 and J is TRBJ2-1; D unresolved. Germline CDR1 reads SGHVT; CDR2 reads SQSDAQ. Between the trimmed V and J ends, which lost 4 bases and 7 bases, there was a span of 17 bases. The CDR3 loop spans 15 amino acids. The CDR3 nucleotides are TGTGCCAGCAGCTCCCCTACGCGGAGCCCAAATGAGCAGTTCTTC. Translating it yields CASSSPTRSPNEQFF. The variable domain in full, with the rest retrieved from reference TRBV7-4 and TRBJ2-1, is GAGVSQSPRYKVAKRGRDVALRCDSISGHVTLYWYRQTLGQGSEVLTYSQSDAQRDKSGRPSGRFSAERPERSVSTLKIQRTEQGDSAVYLCASSSPTRSPNEQFFGPGTRLTVL.

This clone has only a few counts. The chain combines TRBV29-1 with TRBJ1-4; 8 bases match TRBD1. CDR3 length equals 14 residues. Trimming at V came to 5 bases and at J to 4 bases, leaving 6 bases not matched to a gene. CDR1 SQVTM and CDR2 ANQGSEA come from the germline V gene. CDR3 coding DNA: TGCAGCGTTCAACCGGGACAGGATAATGAAAAACTGTTTTTT. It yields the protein CSVQPGQDNEKLFF.

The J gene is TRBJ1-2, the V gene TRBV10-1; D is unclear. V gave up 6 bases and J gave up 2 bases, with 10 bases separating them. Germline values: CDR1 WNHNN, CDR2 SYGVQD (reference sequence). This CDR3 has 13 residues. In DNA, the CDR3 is TGCGCCAGCAGCGGCGCCGGGAACTATGGCTACACCTTC. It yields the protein CASSGAGNYGYTF.

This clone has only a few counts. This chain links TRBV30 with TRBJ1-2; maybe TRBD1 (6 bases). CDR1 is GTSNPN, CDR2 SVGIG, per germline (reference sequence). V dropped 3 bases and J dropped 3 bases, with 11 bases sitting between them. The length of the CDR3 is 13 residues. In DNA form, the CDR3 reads TGTGCCTGGAGACAGGGCAATGACTATGGCTACACCTTC. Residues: CAWRQGNDYGYTF.

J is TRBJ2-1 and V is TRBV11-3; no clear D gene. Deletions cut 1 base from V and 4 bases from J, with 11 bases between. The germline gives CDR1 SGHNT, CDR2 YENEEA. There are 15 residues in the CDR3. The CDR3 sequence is CASSLGNSFYNEQFF. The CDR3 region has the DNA TGTGCCAGCAGCTTAGGCAACAGCTTTTACAATGAGCAGTTCTTC. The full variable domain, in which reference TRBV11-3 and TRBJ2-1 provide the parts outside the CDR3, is EAGVVQSPRYKIIEKKQPVAFWCNPISGHNTLYWYLQNLGQGPELLIRYENEEAVDDSQLPKDRFSAERLKGVDSTLKIQPAELGDSAVYLCASSLGNSFYNEQFFGPGTRLTVL.

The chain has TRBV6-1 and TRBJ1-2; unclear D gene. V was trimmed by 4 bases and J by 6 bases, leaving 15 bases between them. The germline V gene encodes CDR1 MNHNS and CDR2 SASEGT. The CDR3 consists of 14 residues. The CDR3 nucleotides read TGTGCCAGCAGTGCCGGAGGCGCTTATCATGGCTACACCTTC. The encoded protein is CASSAGGAYHGYTF.

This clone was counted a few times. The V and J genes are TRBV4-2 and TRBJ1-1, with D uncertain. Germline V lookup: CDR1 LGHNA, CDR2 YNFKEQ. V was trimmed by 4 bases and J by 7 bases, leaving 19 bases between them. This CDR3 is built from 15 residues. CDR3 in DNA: TGTGCCAGCAGCCCTTTGTCGGTTCGGGTCGGTGAAGCTTTCTTT. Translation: CASSPLSVRVGEAFF.

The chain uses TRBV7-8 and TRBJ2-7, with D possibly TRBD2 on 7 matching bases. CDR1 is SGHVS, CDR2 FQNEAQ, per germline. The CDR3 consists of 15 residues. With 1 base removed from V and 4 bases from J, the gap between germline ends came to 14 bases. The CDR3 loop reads CASSLGRGALYEQYF. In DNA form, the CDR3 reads TGTGCCAGCAGCTTAGGACGGGGGGCCCTTTACGAGCAGTACTTC.

The CDR3 region is CASSSDGTMVGEQYF. The CDR3 DNA follows: TGTGCCAGCAGCTCCGACGGGACTATGGTAGGAGAGCAGTACTTC. This rearrangement joins TRBV7-9 to TRBJ2-7; 7 bases fit TRBD2. There are 15 residues in the CDR3. From germline, CDR1 is SEHNR and CDR2 FQNEAQ (reference sequence). With V trimmed by 4 bases and J by 7 bases, 13 bases remained unmatched.

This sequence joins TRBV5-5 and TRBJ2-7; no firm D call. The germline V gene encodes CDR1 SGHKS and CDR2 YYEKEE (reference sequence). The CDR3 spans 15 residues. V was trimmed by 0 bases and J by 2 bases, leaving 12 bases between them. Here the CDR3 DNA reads TGTGCCAGCAGCTTGGGGGCAGGTTATCCCTACGAGCAGTACTTC. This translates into CASSLGAGYPYEQYF.